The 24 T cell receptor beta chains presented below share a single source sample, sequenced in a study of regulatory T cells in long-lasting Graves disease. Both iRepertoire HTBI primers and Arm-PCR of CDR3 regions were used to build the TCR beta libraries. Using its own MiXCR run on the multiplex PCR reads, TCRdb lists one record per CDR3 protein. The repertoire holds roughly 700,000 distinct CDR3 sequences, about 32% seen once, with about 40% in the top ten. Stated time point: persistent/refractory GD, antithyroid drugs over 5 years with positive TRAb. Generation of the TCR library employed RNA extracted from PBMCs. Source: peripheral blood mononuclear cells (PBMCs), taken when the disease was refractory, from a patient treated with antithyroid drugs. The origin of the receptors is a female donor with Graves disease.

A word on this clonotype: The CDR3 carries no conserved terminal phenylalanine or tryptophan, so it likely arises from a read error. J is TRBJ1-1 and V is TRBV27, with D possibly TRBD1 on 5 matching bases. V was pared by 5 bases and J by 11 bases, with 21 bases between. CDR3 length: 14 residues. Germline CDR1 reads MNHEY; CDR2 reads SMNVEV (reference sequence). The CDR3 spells CASSPTGTRIRAFS. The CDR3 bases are TGTGCCAGCAGTCCCACCGGGACCCGCATACGGGCTTTCTCT.

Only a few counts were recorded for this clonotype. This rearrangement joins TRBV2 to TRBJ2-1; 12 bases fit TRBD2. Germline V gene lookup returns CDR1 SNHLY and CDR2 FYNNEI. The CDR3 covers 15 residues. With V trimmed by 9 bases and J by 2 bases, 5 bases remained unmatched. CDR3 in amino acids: CASTTSGSPYNEQFF. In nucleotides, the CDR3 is TGTGCCAGTACGACTAGCGGGAGCCCCTACAATGAGCAGTTCTTC. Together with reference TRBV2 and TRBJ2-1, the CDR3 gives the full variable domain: EPEVTQTPSHQVTQMGQEVILRCVPISNHLYFYWYRQILGQKVEFLVSFYNNEISEKSEIFDDQFSVERPDGSNFTLKIRSTKLEDSAMYFCASTTSGSPYNEQFFGPGTRLTVL.

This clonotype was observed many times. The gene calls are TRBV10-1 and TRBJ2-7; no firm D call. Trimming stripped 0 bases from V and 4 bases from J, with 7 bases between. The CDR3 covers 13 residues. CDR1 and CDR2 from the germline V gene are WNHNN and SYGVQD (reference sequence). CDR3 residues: CASSESGRYEQYF. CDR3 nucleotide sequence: TGCGCCAGCAGTGAGTCAGGAAGGTACGAGCAGTACTTC.

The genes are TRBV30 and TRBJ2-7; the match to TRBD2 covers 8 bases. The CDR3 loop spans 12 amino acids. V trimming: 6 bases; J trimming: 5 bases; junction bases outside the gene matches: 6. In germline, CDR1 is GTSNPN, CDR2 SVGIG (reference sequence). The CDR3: CACREGANEQYF. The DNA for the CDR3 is TGTGCCTGTCGGGAGGGTGCGAACGAGCAGTACTTC.

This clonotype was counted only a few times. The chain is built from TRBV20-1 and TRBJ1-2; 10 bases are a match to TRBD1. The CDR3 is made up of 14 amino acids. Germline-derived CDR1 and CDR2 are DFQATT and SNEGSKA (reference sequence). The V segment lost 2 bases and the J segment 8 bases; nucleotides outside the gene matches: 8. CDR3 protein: CSARLLGTGAGYTF. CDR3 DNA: TGCAGTGCTAGACTGCTCGGGACAGGGGCCGGCTACACCTTC.

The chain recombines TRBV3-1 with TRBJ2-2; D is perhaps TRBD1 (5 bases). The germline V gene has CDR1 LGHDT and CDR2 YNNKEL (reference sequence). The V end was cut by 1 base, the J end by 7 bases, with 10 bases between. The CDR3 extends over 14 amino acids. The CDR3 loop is CASSQVEGVGELFF. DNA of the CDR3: TGTGCCAGCAGCCAAGTCGAAGGGGTCGGGGAGCTGTTTTTT.

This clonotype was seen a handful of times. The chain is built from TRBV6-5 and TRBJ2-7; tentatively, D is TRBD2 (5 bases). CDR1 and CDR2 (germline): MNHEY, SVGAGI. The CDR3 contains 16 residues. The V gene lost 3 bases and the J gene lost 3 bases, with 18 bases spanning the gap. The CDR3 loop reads CASSYTTPSFVYEQYF. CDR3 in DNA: TGTGCCAGCAGTTATACAACCCCTAGCTTTGTCTACGAGCAGTACTTC.

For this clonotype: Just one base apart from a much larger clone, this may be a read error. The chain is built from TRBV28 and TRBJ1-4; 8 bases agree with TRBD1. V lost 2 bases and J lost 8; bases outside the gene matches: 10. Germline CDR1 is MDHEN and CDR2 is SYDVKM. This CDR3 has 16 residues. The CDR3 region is CASSLPDRAKVEKLFF. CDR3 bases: TGTGCCAGCAGTTTACCGGACAGGGCGAAGGTGGAAAAACTGTTTTTT.

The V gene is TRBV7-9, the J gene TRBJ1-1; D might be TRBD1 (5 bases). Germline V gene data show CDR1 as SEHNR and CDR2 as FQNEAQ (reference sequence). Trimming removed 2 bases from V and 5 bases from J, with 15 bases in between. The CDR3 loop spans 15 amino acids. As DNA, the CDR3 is TGTGCCAGCAGCTTAAGTGGTGGGGCTTTGACTGAAGCTTTCTTT. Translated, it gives CASSLSGGALTEAFF.

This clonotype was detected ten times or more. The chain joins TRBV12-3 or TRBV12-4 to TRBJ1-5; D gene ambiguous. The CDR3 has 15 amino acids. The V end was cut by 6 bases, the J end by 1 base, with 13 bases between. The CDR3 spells CASRPGSGSNQPQHF. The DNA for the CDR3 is TGTGCCAGCAGACCGGGCTCGGGGAGCAATCAGCCCCAGCATTTT.

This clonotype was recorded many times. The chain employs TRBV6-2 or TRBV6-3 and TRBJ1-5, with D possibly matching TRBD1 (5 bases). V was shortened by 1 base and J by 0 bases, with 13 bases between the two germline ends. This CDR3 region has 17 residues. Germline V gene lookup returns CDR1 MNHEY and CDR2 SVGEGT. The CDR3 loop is CASSYLGAEYSNQPQHF. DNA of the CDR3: TGTGCCAGCAGTTACTTAGGGGCAGAATATAGCAATCAGCCCCAGCATTTT.

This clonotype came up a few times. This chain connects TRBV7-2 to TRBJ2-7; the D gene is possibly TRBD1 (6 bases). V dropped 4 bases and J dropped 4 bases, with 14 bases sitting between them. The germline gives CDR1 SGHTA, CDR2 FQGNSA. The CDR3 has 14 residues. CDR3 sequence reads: CASSYSTGLYEQYF. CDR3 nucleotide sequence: TGTGCCAGCAGCTACTCCACAGGGTTGTACGAGCAGTACTTC.

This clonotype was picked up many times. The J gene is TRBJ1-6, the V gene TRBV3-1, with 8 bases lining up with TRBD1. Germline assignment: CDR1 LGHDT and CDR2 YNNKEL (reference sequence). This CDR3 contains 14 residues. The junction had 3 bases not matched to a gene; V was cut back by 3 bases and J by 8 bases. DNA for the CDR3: TGTGCCAGCAGCCACGGACAGGGCCATTCACCCCTCCACTTT. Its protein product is CASSHGQGHSPLHF.

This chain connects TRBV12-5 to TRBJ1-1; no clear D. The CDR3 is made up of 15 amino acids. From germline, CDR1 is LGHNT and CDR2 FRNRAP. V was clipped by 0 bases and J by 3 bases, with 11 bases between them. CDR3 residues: CASGLVLGMDTEAFF. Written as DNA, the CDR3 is TGTGCTAGTGGTTTGGTACTGGGAATGGACACTGAAGCTTTCTTT. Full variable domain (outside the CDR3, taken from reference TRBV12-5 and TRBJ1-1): DARVTQTPRHKVTEMGQEVTMRCQPILGHNTVFWYRQTMMQGLELLAYFRNRAPLDDSGMPKDRFSAEMPDATLATLKIQPSEPRDSAVYFCASGLVLGMDTEAFFGQGTRLTVV.

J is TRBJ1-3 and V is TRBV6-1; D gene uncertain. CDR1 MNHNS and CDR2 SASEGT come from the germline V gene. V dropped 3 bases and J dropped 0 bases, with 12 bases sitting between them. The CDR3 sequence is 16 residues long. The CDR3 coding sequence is TGTGCCAGCAGTGACTTGGACGGCGTCTCTGGAAACACCATATATTTT. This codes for CASSDLDGVSGNTIYF.

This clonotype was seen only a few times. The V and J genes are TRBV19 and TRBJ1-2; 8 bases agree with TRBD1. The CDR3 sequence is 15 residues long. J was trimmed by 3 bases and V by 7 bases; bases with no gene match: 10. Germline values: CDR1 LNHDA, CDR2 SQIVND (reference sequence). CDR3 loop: CASTNPRQGHYGYTF. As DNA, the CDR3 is TGTGCCAGTACCAACCCTCGACAGGGGCACTATGGCTACACCTTC.

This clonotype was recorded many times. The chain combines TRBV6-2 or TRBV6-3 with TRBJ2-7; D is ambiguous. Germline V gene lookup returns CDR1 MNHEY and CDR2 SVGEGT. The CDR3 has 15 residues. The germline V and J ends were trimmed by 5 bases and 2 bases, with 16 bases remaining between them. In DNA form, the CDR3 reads TGTGCCAGCAGTGAATCACCAGGCCTTACCTACGAGCAGTACTTC. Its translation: CASSESPGLTYEQYF.

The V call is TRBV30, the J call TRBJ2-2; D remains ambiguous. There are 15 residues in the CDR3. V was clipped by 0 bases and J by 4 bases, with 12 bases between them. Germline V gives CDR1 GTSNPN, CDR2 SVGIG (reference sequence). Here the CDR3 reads CAWSVGRASTGELFF. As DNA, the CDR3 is TGTGCCTGGAGTGTCGGGCGTGCAAGCACCGGGGAGCTGTTTTTT.

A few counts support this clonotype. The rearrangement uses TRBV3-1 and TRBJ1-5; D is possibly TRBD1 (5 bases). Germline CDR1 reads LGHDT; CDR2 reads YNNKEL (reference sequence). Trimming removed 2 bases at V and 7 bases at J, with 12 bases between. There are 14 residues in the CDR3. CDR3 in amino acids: CASSQRGDFQPQHF. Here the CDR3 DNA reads TGTGCCAGCAGCCAAAGAGGGGATTTCCAGCCCCAGCATTTT.

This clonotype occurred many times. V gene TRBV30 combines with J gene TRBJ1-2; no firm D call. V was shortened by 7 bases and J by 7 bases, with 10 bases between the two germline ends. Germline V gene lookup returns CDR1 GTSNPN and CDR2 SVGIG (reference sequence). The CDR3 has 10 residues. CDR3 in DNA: TGTGCCTTTCTAAGGAGTGGCTACACCTTC. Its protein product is CAFLRSGYTF.

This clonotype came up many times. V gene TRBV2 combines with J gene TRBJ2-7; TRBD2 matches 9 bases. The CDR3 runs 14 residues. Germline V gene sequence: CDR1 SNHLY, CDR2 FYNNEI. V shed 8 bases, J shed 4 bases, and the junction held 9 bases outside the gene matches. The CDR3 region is CASRRIAGDYEQYF. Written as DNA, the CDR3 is TGTGCCAGCCGGAGAATAGCGGGAGATTACGAGCAGTACTTC.

As DNA, the CDR3 is TGCGCCAGCAGCCCCGAACCAGGGCAGCAGGTTGACTACGAGCAGTACTTC. Translating gives CASSPEPGQQVDYEQYF. The chain carries TRBV5-1 and TRBJ2-7; D might be TRBD1 (5 bases). Germline V gene sequence: CDR1 SGHRS, CDR2 YFSETQ. Between the trimmed V and J ends, which lost 4 bases and 3 bases, there was a span of 23 bases. CDR3 size: 17 residues. The full variable domain, rest sourced from reference TRBV5-1 and TRBJ2-7, is KAGVTQTPRYLIKTRGQQVTLSCSPISGHRSVSWYQQTPGQGLQFLFEYFSETQRNKGNFPGRFSGRQFSNSRSEMNVSTLELGDSALYLCASSPEPGQQVDYEQYFGPGTRLTVT.

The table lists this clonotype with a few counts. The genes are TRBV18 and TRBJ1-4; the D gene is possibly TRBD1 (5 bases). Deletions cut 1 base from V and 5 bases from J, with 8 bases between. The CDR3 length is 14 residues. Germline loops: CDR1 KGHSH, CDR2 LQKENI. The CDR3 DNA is TGTGCCAGCTCACCACTAAGGGGCAATGAAAAACTGTTTTTT. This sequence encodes CASSPLRGNEKLFF.

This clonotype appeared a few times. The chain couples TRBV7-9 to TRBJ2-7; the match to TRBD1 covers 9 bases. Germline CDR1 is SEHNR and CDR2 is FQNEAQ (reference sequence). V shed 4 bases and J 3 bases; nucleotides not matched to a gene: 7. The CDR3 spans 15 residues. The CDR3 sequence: CASSSDRGVGYEQYF. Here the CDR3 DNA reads TGTGCCAGCAGCTCGGACAGGGGAGTAGGCTACGAGCAGTACTTC.